The T cell receptor (beta chain) described here comes from a study of T cell repertoires in cytomegalovirus infection. The overall study: From public TCR beta signatures came an indication of both CMV infection and matching HLA type.

MiXCR, applied by TCRdb to the reads, yields one record per CDR3 protein. The sample shows 200,000 or so distinct CDR3 sequences, 28% of them seen only once. The CDR3 extends over 18 amino acids. Germline values: CDR1 SGHTA, CDR2 FQGNSA. V lost 2 bases and J lost 0, with 14 bases in between. This clonotype has just a few counts. V is TRBV7-2 and J is TRBJ2-6; D may correspond to TRBD1 or TRBD2 (5 bases each). The TCR comes from a human donor in good health (CMV status not recorded). Some clones in this sample may be carry-over from other donors' samples. The source material was PBMCs. CDR3 loop: CASSLSGTGISGANVLTF. The DNA for the CDR3 is TGTGCCAGCAGCTTATCCGGGACGGGGATCTCTGGGGCCAACGTCCTGACTTTC. The full variable domain, completed using reference TRBV7-2 and TRBJ2-6, is GAGVSQSPSNKVTEKGKDVELRCDPISGHTALYWYRQSLGQGLEFLIYFQGNSAPDKSGLPSDRFSAERTGGSVSTLTIQRTQQEDSAVYLCASSLSGTGISGANVLTFGAGSRLTVL.